The present TCR beta chain was sequenced within a study of T cells in localized non-small cell lung cancer. Study-level points and caveats: Compared with tumor, uninvolved adjacent lung displayed greater T cell clonality, ranking highest overall. Longer overall survival associated with higher blood T cell density; shorter survival with higher adjacent-lung clonality. Appearances in adjacent lung were noted for a median 57 of the top 100 tumor clones.

The data were produced by immunoSEQ multiplex PCR, yet TCRdb's version contains in-frame clones alone and is incomplete. This sample has tens of thousands of clones, with about 90% found just once. On this clone: Its matching antigen is unknown.

Germline trimming cut 0 bases from V and 10 bases from J; bases unmatched to any gene: 2. Germline assignment: CDR1 SGDLS and CDR2 YYNGEE. CDR3 length equals 13 residues. This receptor was obtained from an older female donor with stage I squamous cell lung carcinoma. The chain carries TRBV9 and TRBJ2-1; 9 bases map to TRBD2. The source was peripheral blood, collected before any cancer treatment. The CDR3: CASSVVLAGEQFF. The CDR3 DNA sequence: TGTGCCAGCAGCGTAGTCCTAGCGGGAGAGCAGTTCTTC.